This T cell receptor (beta chain) is drawn from a study of OX40 agonist ivuxolimab in advanced cancers. Trimming cost V 4 bases and J 4 bases, with 13 bases left between them. This CDR3 has 15 amino acids. CDR1 SGHDN and CDR2 FVKESK come from the germline V gene. Concerning this clone: Its specificity is unknown.

Repertoires were generated with immunoSEQ multiplex PCR, while TCRdb's copy carries only in-frame clones and drops some. The sample lists 70,000 to 90,000 clones, about 88% occurring once. Whole-study results and caveats: What antigens the expanded peripheral T cells recognized was never established.

The specimen was CD4+ or CD8+ T cells sorted from blood, collected in a trial of the OX40 agonist ivuxolimab. The TCR originated in an adult with an advanced solid tumor such as melanoma, head and neck, liver or kidney cancer. The gene calls are TRBV14 and TRBJ2-2; D gene ambiguous. As DNA, the CDR3 is TGTGCCAGCAGCCCCAAAAGTATATTCACCGGGGAGCTGTTTTTT. Its translation is CASSPKSIFTGELFF.